The present T cell receptor (beta chain) was sequenced within a study of CD8+ T cells in alopecia areata. Following RNA extraction, reverse transcription yielded cDNA that acted as the sequencing template. Here immunoSEQ multiplex PCR was the method, and the copy in TCRdb shows in-frame clones only, minus some. The sample yields some 190,000 clones, roughly 46% seen once. The treatment denotes: oral pan-JAK inhibitor, 5-10 mg twice daily. The CDR3 is made up of 15 amino acids. V lost 2 bases to trimming and J lost 1 base, with 11 bases between them. Germline lookup yields CDR1 KGHSH and CDR2 LQKENI. Sequences were derived from CD8+ T cells sorted from blood, sampled at approximately week 51, from a patient treated with tofacitinib. The TCR was taken from a human donor with alopecia areata. V and J are TRBV18 and TRBJ1-1; the D is unclear. CDR3 DNA sequence: TGTGCCAGCTCACCATGGGAGAACGCGAACACTGAAGCTTTCTTT. Its translation is CASSPWENANTEAFF.